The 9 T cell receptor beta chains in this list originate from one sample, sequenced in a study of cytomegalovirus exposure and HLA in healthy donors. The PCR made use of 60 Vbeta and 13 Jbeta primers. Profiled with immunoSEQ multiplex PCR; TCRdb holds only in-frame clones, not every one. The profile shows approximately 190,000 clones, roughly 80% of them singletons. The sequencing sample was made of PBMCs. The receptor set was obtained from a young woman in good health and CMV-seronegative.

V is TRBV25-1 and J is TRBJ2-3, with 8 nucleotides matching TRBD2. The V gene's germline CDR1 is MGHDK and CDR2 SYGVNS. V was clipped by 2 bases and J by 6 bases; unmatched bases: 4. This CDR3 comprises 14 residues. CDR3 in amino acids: CASSEIAGRDTQYF. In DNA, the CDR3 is TGTGCCAGCAGTGAAATAGCGGGGAGGGATACGCAGTATTTT.

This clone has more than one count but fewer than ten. The CDR3 spells CASSVDRVDQPQHF. CDR3 DNA sequence: TGTGCCAGCAGCGTTGACAGGGTGGATCAGCCCCAGCATTTT. The chain is built from TRBV6-5 and TRBJ1-5; 7 bases map to TRBD1. Looked up from germline, CDR1 is MNHEY and CDR2 is SVGAGI. Germline trimming cut 6 bases from V and 5 bases from J; bases unmatched to any gene: 7. This CDR3 is 14 amino acids long.

CDR3 sequence reads: CSVVRGSSYNEQFF. CDR3 nucleotide sequence: TGCAGCGTTGTTCGCGGGAGCTCCTACAATGAGCAGTTCTTC. The rearrangement links TRBV29-1 to TRBJ2-1; 7 positions match TRBD2. V was pared by 4 bases and J by 0 bases, with 3 bases of the junction left unmatched. CDR3 length: 14 amino acids. From germline, CDR1 is SQVTM and CDR2 ANQGSEA.

CDR3 sequence reads: CASSFQTDPYEQYF. In DNA form, the CDR3 reads TGCGCCAGCAGCTTCCAGACAGACCCCTACGAGCAGTACTTC. This chain links TRBV5-1 with TRBJ2-5, with a possible D match to TRBD1 (5 bases). The last part of the DNA fits TRBJ2-7 better; the J call may be wrong. Germline assignment: CDR1 SGHRS and CDR2 YFSETQ. CDR3 length equals 14 residues.

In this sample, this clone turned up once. DNA of the CDR3: TGTGCCAGTAGTATGGTCGGACAGGGGAGGTGGAATGAGCAGTTCTTC. It specifies CASSMVGQGRWNEQFF. V and J are TRBV19 and TRBJ2-1; 9 bases match TRBD1. Trimming at V came to 3 bases and at J to 7 bases, leaving 10 bases not matched to a gene. The CDR3 covers 16 residues. The germline V gene encodes CDR1 LNHDA and CDR2 SQIVND (reference sequence).

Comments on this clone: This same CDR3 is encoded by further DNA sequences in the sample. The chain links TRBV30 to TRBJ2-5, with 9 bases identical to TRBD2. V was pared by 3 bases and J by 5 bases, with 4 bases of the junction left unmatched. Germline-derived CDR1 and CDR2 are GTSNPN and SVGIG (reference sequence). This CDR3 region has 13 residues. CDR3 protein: CAWRLAGRETQYF. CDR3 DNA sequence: TGTGCCTGGAGGCTAGCGGGAAGGGAGACCCAGTACTTC.

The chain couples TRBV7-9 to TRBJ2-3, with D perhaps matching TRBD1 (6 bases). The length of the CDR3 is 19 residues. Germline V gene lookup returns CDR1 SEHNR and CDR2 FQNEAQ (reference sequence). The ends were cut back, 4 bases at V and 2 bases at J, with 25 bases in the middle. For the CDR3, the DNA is TGTGCCAGCAGCTCAGTTACAGGGACCCTCCATGAAACCACAGATACGCAGTATTTT. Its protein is CASSSVTGTLHETTDTQYF.

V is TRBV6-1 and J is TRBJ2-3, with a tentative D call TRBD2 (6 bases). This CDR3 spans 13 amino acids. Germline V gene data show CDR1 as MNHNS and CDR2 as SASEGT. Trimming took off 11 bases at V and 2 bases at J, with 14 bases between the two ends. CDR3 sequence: CAAKTSNTDTQYF. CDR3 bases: TGTGCCGCCAAGACTAGTAACACAGATACGCAGTATTTT.

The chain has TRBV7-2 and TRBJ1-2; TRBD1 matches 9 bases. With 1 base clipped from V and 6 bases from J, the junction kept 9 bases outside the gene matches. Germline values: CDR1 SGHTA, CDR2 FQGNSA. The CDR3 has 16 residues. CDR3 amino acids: CASSLGWAGTGNGYTF. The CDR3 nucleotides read TGTGCCAGCAGCTTAGGGTGGGCCGGGACAGGGAATGGCTACACCTTC.